The 25 T cell receptor beta chains given below trace back to one sample, sequenced in a study of cytomegalovirus exposure and HLA in healthy donors. PCR used 60 Vbeta primers and 13 Jbeta primers. Sequencing was performed with immunoSEQ multiplex PCR; in TCRdb, only in-frame clones are kept and a portion is missing. The sample carries 120,000 or so clones, about 80% recorded once. Sequenced material: PBMCs. These receptors originate from a male donor in good health and CMV-seronegative.

This chain connects TRBV5-1 to TRBJ2-1; the match to TRBD2 covers 10 bases. This CDR3 contains 19 residues. The V segment lost 2 bases and the J segment 0 bases; nucleotides outside the gene matches: 11. Per the germline V gene, CDR1 is SGHRS and CDR2 is YFSETQ. The CDR3 DNA sequence: TGCGCCAGCAGCTTCCCGAGGAGCGGGGGGGCTAGCTCCTACAATGAGCAGTTCTTC. Encoded protein: CASSFPRSGGASSYNEQFF.

The chain couples TRBV19 to TRBJ1-2; 10 bases are a match to TRBD1. Unmatched junction bases numbered 13, after V lost 5 bases and J lost 4 bases. The CDR3 has 17 residues. In germline, CDR1 is LNHDA, CDR2 SQIVND (reference sequence). For the CDR3, the DNA is TGTGCCAGTAGTCCCAAAAAAGGACAGGGGGTTCCCTATGGCTACACCTTC. Encoded protein: CASSPKKGQGVPYGYTF.

CDR3 coding DNA: TGTGCCAGTAGTACAGGGTTGAACACTGAAGCTTTCTTT. Translated: CASSTGLNTEAFF. The rearrangement joins TRBV19 to TRBJ1-1, with D possibly TRBD1 on 5 matching bases. Germline CDR1 and CDR2: LNHDA and SQIVND (reference sequence). The V end was cut by 4 bases, the J end by 0 bases, with 6 bases between. The CDR3 consists of 13 residues.

In DNA form, the CDR3 reads TGTGCCATCAGCGCTACGGGGAACTCCTACGAGCAGTACTTC. Residues: CAISATGNSYEQYF. The chain employs TRBV10-3 and TRBJ2-5, with a possible D match to TRBD2 (5 bases). The J call is uncertain, as TRBJ2-7 better fits the DNA end. The CDR3 consists of 14 residues. CDR1 is ENHRY, CDR2 SYGVKD, per germline.

The rearrangement joins TRBV11-2 to TRBJ2-7; D possibly corresponds to TRBD2 (7 bases). Germline CDR1 and CDR2: SGHAT and FQNNGV. Trimming removed 5 bases at V and 4 bases at J, with 24 bases between. The CDR3 has 17 residues. Written as DNA, the CDR3 is TGTGCCAGCAGCCCGGTCACTGGGGGGGGCCTTTGGTACGAGCAGTACTTC. Translation gives CASSPVTGGGLWYEQYF.

The chain links TRBV30 to TRBJ1-1; maybe TRBD1 (5 bases). V lost 0 bases to trimming and J lost 3 bases, with 11 bases between them. CDR1 and CDR2 from the germline V gene are GTSNPN and SVGIG (reference sequence). The CDR3 length is 14 residues. This CDR3 is CAWSVGPGDTEAFF. The CDR3 nucleotides read TGTGCCTGGAGTGTGGGGCCTGGGGACACTGAAGCTTTCTTT.

This rearrangement joins TRBV5-1 to TRBJ2-7, with D perhaps matching TRBD1 (5 bases). The CDR3 is 15 amino acids. With 0 bases removed from V and 5 bases from J, the gap between germline ends came to 15 bases. Germline V lookup: CDR1 SGHRS, CDR2 YFSETQ. CDR3 DNA: TGCGCCAGCAGCTTGGGTGTGACAGCTTCACACGAGCAGTACTTC. Residues: CASSLGVTASHEQYF.

The V call is TRBV10-2, the J call TRBJ2-1, with D possibly being TRBD2 (5 bases). The CDR3 sequence is 14 residues long. The ends were cut back, 10 bases at V and 7 bases at J, with 20 bases in the middle. Germline V gene data show CDR1 as WSHSY and CDR2 as SAAADI. The CDR3 protein is CATEGRFGSNEQFF. CDR3 bases: TGCGCCACCGAAGGGAGATTTGGTTCGAATGAGCAGTTCTTC.

The chain uses TRBV6-4 and TRBJ2-1; 10 bases agree with TRBD2. This CDR3 contains 14 residues. Germline V gene lookup returns CDR1 MRHNA and CDR2 SNTAGT. Germline trimming cut 6 bases from V and 9 bases from J; bases unmatched to any gene: 8. The CDR3 is CASRLVAGGIEQFF. The CDR3 region has the DNA TGTGCCAGCAGGCTGGTAGCGGGAGGTATTGAGCAGTTCTTC.

V is TRBV6-5 and J is TRBJ2-7; 10 nucleotides agree with TRBD2. The length of the CDR3 is 14 residues. Germline assignment: CDR1 MNHEY and CDR2 SVGAGI. V dropped 5 bases and J dropped 4; count of bases not matched to a gene: 5. The CDR3 protein is CASSAFSGRYEQYF. The CDR3 nucleotides read TGTGCCAGCAGTGCCTTTAGCGGGAGGTACGAGCAGTACTTC.

The chain is built from TRBV2 and TRBJ1-1; 8 bases align to TRBD1. This CDR3 is built from 13 residues. V trimming: 6 bases; J trimming: 4 bases; junction bases outside the gene matches: 4. CDR1 is SNHLY and CDR2 is FYNNEI in the germline V gene. CDR3 sequence (DNA): TGTGCCAGCAGCCAGGGGGCGGCCACTGAAGCTTTCTTT. Its translation is CASSQGAATEAFF.

The chain carries TRBV6-5 and TRBJ1-2; 8 bases align to TRBD1. CDR3 size: 12 residues. Germline V lookup: CDR1 MNHEY, CDR2 SVGAGI. The J segment lost 7 bases and the V segment lost 6 bases, leaving 4 bases of the junction unmatched. The CDR3 loop reads CASSGQGGGYTF. The CDR3 DNA sequence: TGTGCCAGCAGCGGACAGGGAGGTGGCTACACCTTC.

This clone showed up just a few times. The genes are TRBV28 and TRBJ2-7, with D tentatively TRBD2 (5 bases). Germline V lookup: CDR1 MDHEN, CDR2 SYDVKM. Trimming shortened V by 4 bases and J by 0 bases, and 19 bases separated the two germline ends. The CDR3 totals 17 residues. The CDR3 sequence: CASSSGIKWAGSYEQYF. The DNA of the CDR3 is TGTGCCAGCAGTTCGGGGATTAAGTGGGCAGGCTCCTACGAGCAGTACTTC.

Here the CDR3 DNA reads TGTGCCTGGAGTGTAGGGGGGGCTGGAAACACCATATATTTT. It specifies CAWSVGGAGNTIYF. The rearrangement uses TRBV30 and TRBJ1-3; possible D gene TRBD1, 6 bases. The CDR3 contains 14 residues. Between the trimmed V and J ends, which lost 0 bases and 2 bases, there was a span of 8 bases. CDR1 GTSNPN and CDR2 SVGIG come from the germline V gene (reference sequence). Complete variable domain (other parts from reference TRBV30 and TRBJ1-3): SQTIHQWPATLVQPVGSPLSLECTVEGTSNPNLYWYRQAAGRGLQLLFYSVGIGQISSEVPQNLSASRPQDRQFILSSKKLLLSDSGFYLCAWSVGGAGNTIYFGEGSWLTVV.

The gene calls are TRBV19 and TRBJ1-2; D call uncertain. Germline V gene data show CDR1 as LNHDA and CDR2 as SQIVND (reference sequence). The CDR3 runs to 17 residues. The V end was cut by 6 bases, the J end by 8 bases, with 28 bases between. The CDR3 bases are TGTGCCAGTAGCCAGTTGATGGGTGGACTCGCGCTTATGGGCTACACCTTC. Translating gives CASSQLMGGLALMGYTF.

The V call is TRBV7-2, the J call TRBJ1-1; D perhaps matches TRBD1 (5 bases). Trimming removed 1 base at V and 10 bases at J, with 10 bases between. CDR3 length equals 12 residues. Germline V CDR1 and CDR2: SGHTA, FQGNSA. The CDR3 DNA reads as TGTGCCAGCAGCTTAGTTGTGGGGGGAGCTTTCTTT. Translating gives CASSLVVGGAFF.

The chain joins TRBV11-2 to TRBJ2-5; 11 bases are a match to TRBD1. Germline assignment: CDR1 SGHAT and CDR2 FQNNGV. With V trimmed by 1 base and J by 5 bases, 6 bases remained unmatched. CDR3 length: 16 residues. The CDR3, as DNA: TGTGCCAGCAGCTTAGTGGGACAGGGGGTAGAGGAGACCCAGTACTTC. Protein product: CASSLVGQGVEETQYF.

CDR3 in DNA: TGTGCCAGCAGCGCGACTAGCGGGAGGGGTGAGACCCAGTACTTC. Amino acids: CASSATSGRGETQYF. V usage is TRBV5-4 and J usage is TRBJ2-5; 14 nucleotides line up with TRBD2. J was trimmed by 5 bases and V by 4 bases; bases with no gene match: 4. The CDR3 covers 15 residues. Germline V gene sequence: CDR1 SGHNT, CDR2 YYREEE (reference sequence).

J is TRBJ2-1 and V is TRBV7-2; 12 positions agree with TRBD2. J was trimmed by 9 bases and V by 6 bases; bases with no gene match: 12. The CDR3 consists of 16 residues. Germline lookup yields CDR1 SGHTA and CDR2 FQGNSA. CDR3 sequence: CASSGLAGGPSFEQFF. In DNA, the CDR3 is TGTGCCAGCAGTGGGCTAGCGGGAGGGCCGTCTTTTGAGCAGTTCTTC.

This rearrangement joins TRBV9 to TRBJ2-6; 8 positions agree with TRBD1. This CDR3 spans 17 amino acids. CDR1 SGDLS and CDR2 YYNGEE come from the germline V gene. The ends lost 1 base at V and 4 bases at J; junction bases unmatched: 7. CDR3 DNA sequence: TGTGCCAGCAGCGTAAGGACAGGGTCTTTGGGGGCCAACGTCCTGACTTTC. Translated, it gives CASSVRTGSLGANVLTF.

The CDR3 region has the DNA TGCGCCAGCACCCAACAGGAGAACGACGAGCAGTACTTC. This encodes CASTQQENDEQYF. The rearrangement joins TRBV5-1 to TRBJ2-7, with D possibly TRBD1 on 5 matching bases. The CDR3 contains 13 residues. V lost 6 bases and J lost 5, with 15 bases in between. The germline V gene encodes CDR1 SGHRS and CDR2 YFSETQ.

The rearrangement links TRBV7-9 to TRBJ1-3; 8 nucleotides align to TRBD1. Germline CDR1 and CDR2: SEHNR and FQNEAQ (reference sequence). Unmatched junction bases numbered 4, after V lost 2 bases and J lost 1 base. The CDR3 extends over 16 amino acids. The CDR3 sequence is CASSLSDRVSGNTIYF. DNA for the CDR3: TGTGCCAGCAGCTTATCGGACAGGGTATCTGGAAACACCATATATTTT.

The genes are TRBV30 and TRBJ2-3; 9 bases map to TRBD2. Trimming at V came to 1 base and at J to 15 bases, leaving 11 bases not matched to a gene. Germline V lookup: CDR1 GTSNPN, CDR2 SVGIG (reference sequence). CDR3 size: 13 residues. CDR3 nucleotide sequence: TGTGCCTGGAGTGCGCTAGCGGGGCCCTGTCAATATTTT. Protein product: CAWSALAGPCQYF.

This clone has only one observation. The chain recombines TRBV6-1 with TRBJ2-7; 11 bases are a match to TRBD2. Germline assignment: CDR1 MNHNS and CDR2 SASEGT. The V segment lost 5 bases and the J segment 3 bases; nucleotides outside the gene matches: 6. The CDR3 is 15 amino acids. CDR3 coding DNA: TGTGCCAGCAGTAGTAGCGGGGGGGTAATCTACGAGCAGTACTTC. Its translation: CASSSSGGVIYEQYF.

The rearrangement links TRBV7-8 to TRBJ2-2, with D possibly being TRBD2 (6 bases). The V and J ends lost 6 bases and 4 bases respectively, with 21 bases between them. The CDR3 covers 17 residues. Germline lookup yields CDR1 SGHVS and CDR2 FQNEAQ. The CDR3 bases are TGTGCCAGCAGGTGGAGGGGCCCAGGTCGGAGCACCGGGGAGCTGTTTTTT. Residues: CASRWRGPGRSTGELFF.